This entry lists 13 T cell receptor beta chains sequenced from one sample in a study of T cells in Graves' hyperthyroidism and ophthalmopathy. Researchers amplified the TCR beta CDR3 regions from RNA transcripts. With the HTBI primer set, the TCR CDR3 went through a first round of RT-PCR. TCRdb recomputed calls from the multiplex PCR reads with MiXCR, one row per CDR3 protein. The data show roughly 500,000 distinct CDR3 sequences, about 45% seen once. Input material: peripheral blood or thyroid tissue (not recorded which). The receptor set was obtained from an adult woman with Graves' disease, either hyperthyroidism or ophthalmopathy (not recorded which).

This clonotype was counted only a few times. The chain couples TRBV10-3 to TRBJ1-2, with 8 bases matching TRBD1. Germline assignment: CDR1 ENHRY and CDR2 SYGVKD. CDR3 size: 14 residues. The trim removed 7 bases at V and 3 bases at J, leaving 7 bases unmatched. The CDR3 spells CAITLTQGDYGYTF. The CDR3 DNA reads TGTGCCATCACCCTTACACAGGGGGACTATGGCTACACCTTC.

V is TRBV20-1 and J is TRBJ2-2, with 8 bases lining up with TRBD1. The germline V gene encodes CDR1 DFQATT and CDR2 SNEGSKA (reference sequence). The V segment lost 5 bases and the J segment 1 base; nucleotides outside the gene matches: 6. This CDR3 has 15 residues. In nucleotides, the CDR3 is TGCAGTGCTCCACGTGGGACAGGGAACACCGGGGAGCTGTTTTTT. Translating gives CSAPRGTGNTGELFF.

V usage is TRBV15 and J usage is TRBJ1-5, with 7 bases matching TRBD1. The CDR3 spans 16 residues. Trimming removed 3 bases from V and 0 bases from J; junction bases left unmatched: 5. The V gene's germline CDR1 is LNHNV and CDR2 YYDKDF (reference sequence). The CDR3 DNA reads as TGTGCCACCAGCAGTAGACAGGGCGTTAGCAATCAGCCCCAGCATTTT. Its translation is CATSSRQGVSNQPQHF. The full variable domain, rest sourced from reference TRBV15 and TRBJ1-5, is DAMVIQNPRYQVTQFGKPVTLSCSQTLNHNVMYWYQQKSSQAPKLLFHYYDKDFNNEADTPDNFQSRRPNTSFCFLDIRSPGLGDTAMYLCATSSRQGVSNQPQHFGDGTRLSIL.

The V and J genes are TRBV29-1 and TRBJ1-4; D uncertain. The V gene's germline CDR1 is SQVTM and CDR2 ANQGSEA. V gave up 7 bases and J gave up 0 bases, with 6 bases separating them. CDR3 length: 12 amino acids. The CDR3 region has the DNA TGCAGCGGGTATGCAACTAATGAAAAACTGTTTTTT. Translation gives CSGYATNEKLFF.

The V and J genes are TRBV20-1 and TRBJ2-7; D is possibly TRBD1 (6 bases). The CDR3 runs 12 residues. The V end lost 4 bases, the J end lost 2 bases, and 9 bases lay between the germline ends. Per germline, CDR1 DFQATT and CDR2 SNEGSKA (reference sequence). CDR3 sequence (DNA): TGCAGTGCTACGGGACAAACCTACGAGCAGTACTTC. The encoded protein is CSATGQTYEQYF.

The chain employs TRBV5-6 and TRBJ2-2; D remains ambiguous. Trimming took off 0 bases at V and 7 bases at J, with 10 bases between the two ends. Germline CDR1 is SGHDT and CDR2 is YYEEEE. This CDR3 region has 14 residues. Here the CDR3 reads CASSLDYTVGELFF. The CDR3 nucleotides are TGTGCCAGCAGCTTGGACTACACTGTCGGGGAGCTGTTTTTT. The full variable domain, in which reference TRBV5-6 and TRBJ2-2 provide the parts outside the CDR3, is DAGVTQSPTHLIKTRGQQVTLRCSPKSGHDTVSWYQQALGQGPQFIFQYYEEEERQRGNFPDRFSGHQFPNYSSELNVNALLLGDSALYLCASSLDYTVGELFFGEGSRLTVL.

There are many counts of this clonotype. The V and J genes are TRBV7-9 and TRBJ2-2; D is uncertain. CDR1 and CDR2 from the germline V gene are SEHNR and FQNEAQ (reference sequence). V lost 7 bases and J 6 bases, leaving 9 bases between the germline ends. This CDR3 contains 12 residues. The CDR3, as DNA: TGTGCCAGCAAGCTTAGTGCCGGGGAGCTGTTTTTT. Translated: CASKLSAGELFF.

This clonotype has ten or more counts. V is TRBV9 and J is TRBJ1-6; TRBD1 matches at 10 bases. V lost 3 bases, J lost 7 bases, and 4 bases stayed unmatched. This CDR3 comprises 15 residues. Germline V gene sequence: CDR1 SGDLS, CDR2 YYNGEE. The CDR3 nucleotides read TGTGCCAGCAGCGAACGACAGGGGGCAAATTCACCCCTCCACTTT. Protein: CASSERQGANSPLHF.

This clonotype was detected only a few times. This CDR3 is CASTIDSYEQYF. The CDR3 coding sequence is TGTGCCAGCACTATTGACAGTTACGAGCAGTACTTC. The V gene is TRBV2, the J gene TRBJ2-7, with TRBD1 as a possible D gene (5 bases). Germline assignment: CDR1 SNHLY and CDR2 FYNNEI. CDR3 size: 12 residues. V lost 7 bases and J 4 bases, leaving 11 bases between the germline ends.

This clonotype was seen ten or more times. V gene TRBV25-1 combines with J gene TRBJ1-4, with D tentatively TRBD1 (5 bases). The CDR3 runs 16 residues. Trimming pared 3 bases from V and 8 bases from J, leaving 19 bases between. Germline CDR1 MGHDK, CDR2 SYGVNS. The CDR3 sequence is CASSDPRGAGSEKLFF. As DNA, the CDR3 is TGTGCCAGCAGTGACCCAAGGGGCGCAGGTTCCGAAAAACTGTTTTTT.

V is TRBV7-9 and J is TRBJ2-7; D gene unclear. The CDR3 extends over 12 amino acids. In germline, CDR1 is SEHNR, CDR2 FQNEAQ (reference sequence). The V and J ends lost 1 base and 9 bases respectively, with 10 bases between them. The CDR3 DNA sequence: TGTGCCAGCAGCTTAGAGGCTACGGGGCAGTACTTC. It is translated as CASSLEATGQYF.

The V gene is TRBV7-3, the J gene TRBJ2-6, with TRBD1 as a possible D gene (5 bases). Germline V gives CDR1 SGHTA, CDR2 FQGTGA. The CDR3 length is 17 residues. The V gene lost 2 bases and the J gene lost 0 bases, with 11 bases spanning the gap. The CDR3 sequence: CASSLLQGDSGANVLTF. CDR3 coding DNA: TGTGCCAGCAGCTTATTGCAGGGCGACTCTGGGGCCAACGTCCTGACTTTC.

This clonotype appeared many times. J is TRBJ2-7 and V is TRBV7-8; 9 nucleotides align to TRBD2. The V gene end was trimmed by 1 base and the J gene end by 3 bases; junction bases not matched to a gene: 4. From germline, CDR1 is SGHVS and CDR2 FQNEAQ. This CDR3 region has 15 residues. CDR3 DNA: TGTGCCAGCAGCTTAGGAGTACTAGCGGGCTACGAGCAGTACTTC. Its translation: CASSLGVLAGYEQYF. The entire variable domain, with the rest obtained from reference TRBV7-8 and TRBJ2-7, is as follows: GAGVSQSPRYKVAKRGQDVALRCDPISGHVSLFWYQQALGQGPEFLTYFQNEAQLDKSGLPSDRFFAERPEGSVSTLKIQRTQQEDSAVYLCASSLGVLAGYEQYFGPGTRLTVT.